The present T cell receptor beta chain was sequenced within a study of regulatory T cells in long-lasting Graves disease. As to time point: newly diagnosed GD, antithyroid drugs for less than 3 months. The TCR library was made from RNA that had been extracted from PBMCs in TRIzol. Patients came through an endocrinology department, and that department was in Xi'an, China. This clonotype was seen only a few times. Arm-PCR of CDR3 regions and iRepertoire HTBI primers were used to build TCR beta libraries. Using its own MiXCR run on the multiplex PCR reads, TCRdb lists one record per CDR3 protein. Of some 560,000 distinct CDR3 sequences in the sample, roughly a sixth were seen once. These data also featured in a second study, about T cells in Graves' hyperthyroidism and ophthalmopathy.

The sample in question was peripheral blood mononuclear cells (PBMCs), obtained at new diagnosis, from a patient treated with antithyroid drugs. The TCR comes from a middle-aged woman with Graves disease.

The CDR3 DNA reads TGTGCCAGCAGTTATAAGGCTCATCAGCCCCAGCATTTT. It encodes CASSYKAHQPQHF. V gene TRBV6-2 or TRBV6-3 combines with J gene TRBJ1-5; unclear D gene. There are 13 residues in the CDR3. Germline V gene lookup returns CDR1 MNHEY and CDR2 SVGEGT. V was clipped by 3 bases and J by 5 bases, with 8 bases between them.